This T cell receptor (beta chain) was identified during a study of T cell responses to AZD1222 COVID-19 vaccine. With respect to this clone: Antigen: not known.

The V gene's germline CDR1 is MNHEY and CDR2 SVGAGI. The CDR3 sequence is 14 residues long. V lost 3 bases to trimming and J lost 6 bases, with 14 bases between them. The study's findings and limits: The sample set comprised mostly white British donors with more females, and clonal diversity was possibly underestimated.

Sequenced by immunoSEQ multiplex PCR; TCRdb stores in-frame clones only, minus some. The profile covers about 140,000 clones, with about 92% appearing a single time and over 7.5% taken by the ten largest. This receptor was identified in an adult in good health. The chain employs TRBV6-5 and TRBJ1-2; a possible D gene is TRBD1 (6 bases). The sequenced sample was peripheral blood, obtained on day 0 of AZD1222 vaccination. This chain's CDR3 is CASSYLSQGHGYTF. DNA of the CDR3: TGTGCCAGCAGTTATTTATCACAGGGACATGGCTACACCTTC.